This T cell receptor beta chain appears in the sequencing data of a study of CD8 T cells in ankylosing spondylitis. Findings and limits, study-wide: One TCR beta motif, made up of roughly eight highly homologous variants, appeared characteristic of ankylosing spondylitis blood. Clones linked with disease were CD8+ and fairly uncommon in the peripheral blood. Matched ankylosing spondylitis synovial fluid reportedly contained a significantly enriched population of disease-linked clones.

To note about this clonotype: Its antigen is currently unknown.

Quantitative 5'-RACE with molecular barcodes generated TCR beta libraries. TCRdb re-called the 5' RACE reads through MiXCR, storing one row per CDR3 protein. The table lists approximately 340,000 distinct CDR3 sequences, roughly 15% of them singletons, with 0.9% to 1.2% in the top ten. CDR1 is SGHAT, CDR2 FQNNGV, per germline. This CDR3 region has 16 residues. J gave up 4 bases and V 4 bases, and 9 bases lay outside the gene matches. The source material was blood, either unsorted or a sorted T cell fraction (not recorded which). The chain uses TRBV11-2 and TRBJ2-1, with 8 nucleotides matching TRBD1. This receptor was identified in a male donor with ankylosing spondylitis or in good health (not recorded which). The CDR3 coding sequence is TGTGCCAGCAGCTCTTACAGGGGGAAAGGATACAATGAGCAGTTCTTC. It encodes CASSSYRGKGYNEQFF.